Following are 21 T cell receptor beta chains from one sample sequenced in a study of blood T cell repertoires in COVID-19. Here immunoSEQ multiplex PCR was the method, and the copy in TCRdb shows in-frame clones only, minus some. The data contain some 49,000 clones, 90% of them singletons. Sequenced input: peripheral blood. These receptors all stem from a man in his 70s with active COVID-19.

This chain uses TRBV20-1 with TRBJ1-2; no firm D call. Germline V CDR1 and CDR2: DFQATT, SNEGSKA (reference sequence). V was cut by 7 bases and J by 8 bases, with 11 bases left in between. The CDR3 length is 10 residues. The CDR3 sequence: CSVRGMGYTF. The CDR3 nucleotides read TGCAGTGTCCGAGGGATGGGCTACACCTTC.

This clone was seen just once. The V and J genes are TRBV27 and TRBJ1-6; 7 bases match TRBD1. With 3 bases clipped from V and 7 bases from J, the junction kept 6 bases outside the gene matches. Germline-derived CDR1 and CDR2 are MNHEY and SMNVEV (reference sequence). This CDR3 has 15 residues. CDR3 residues: CASSFDRAPNSPLHF. CDR3 DNA sequence: TGTGCCAGCAGTTTCGACAGGGCGCCGAATTCACCCCTCCACTTT.

The chain recombines TRBV6-2 or TRBV6-3 with TRBJ2-3, with 12 positions matching TRBD2. Per germline, CDR1 MNHEY and CDR2 SVGEGT. J gave up 3 bases and V 5 bases, and 3 bases lay outside the gene matches. CDR3 length: 15 residues. CDR3 in DNA: TGTGCCAGCAGTCACCTAGCGGGGGGGACAGATACGCAGTATTTT. Translating gives CASSHLAGGTDTQYF.

The genes are TRBV18 and TRBJ1-2; unclear D gene. The CDR3 spans 15 residues. In germline, CDR1 is KGHSH, CDR2 LQKENI. V was pared by 0 bases and J by 4 bases, with 12 bases between. In nucleotides, the CDR3 is TGTGCCAGCTCACCACCGGGCTTAAAACCCTATGGCTACACCTTC. Protein product: CASSPPGLKPYGYTF. Supplemented by reference TRBV18 and TRBJ1-2, the full variable domain reads NAGVMQNPRHLVRRRGQEARLRCSPMKGHSHVYWYRQLPEEGLKFMVYLQKENIIDESGMPKERFSAEFPKEGPSILRIQQVVRGDSAAYFCASSPPGLKPYGYTFGSGTRLTVV.

J is TRBJ2-3 and V is TRBV9; D is ambiguous. This CDR3 region has 12 residues. Looked up from germline, CDR1 is SGDLS and CDR2 is YYNGEE. Deletions cut 4 bases from V and 3 bases from J, with 6 bases between. The DNA for the CDR3 is TGTGCCAGCAGCTCCCTAACAGATACGCAGTATTTT. Its protein product is CASSSLTDTQYF.

The J gene is TRBJ1-2, the V gene TRBV14, with 7 bases identical to TRBD1. The CDR3 sequence is 15 residues long. CDR1 and CDR2 from the germline V gene are SGHDN and FVKESK. Trimming cost V 2 bases and J 7 bases; bases outside gene matches: 10. This CDR3 reads CASSQSLEAGGGYTF. CDR3 nucleotides: TGTGCCAGCAGCCAAAGTCTGGAAGCAGGGGGTGGCTACACCTTC.

The DNA for the CDR3 is TGTGCCAGCAGCGTAGGGGGTCAGGGGGGTTCCTACAATGAGCAGTTCTTC. This sequence encodes CASSVGGQGGSYNEQFF. The V and J genes are TRBV9 and TRBJ2-1; a weak D match, TRBD1 (7 bases). Trimming stripped 0 bases from V and 1 base from J, with 14 bases between. The germline gives CDR1 SGDLS, CDR2 YYNGEE. CDR3 size: 17 residues.

CDR3 DNA: TGCGCCAGCAGCCGGGGCGGGGGCACAGATACGCAGTATTTT. Encoded protein: CASSRGGGTDTQYF. V is TRBV4-1 and J is TRBJ2-3; D might be TRBD2 (6 bases). The germline V gene encodes CDR1 MGHRA and CDR2 YSYEKL. V lost 4 bases and J lost 1, with 9 bases in between. The CDR3 consists of 14 residues.

This chain links TRBV19 with TRBJ2-7; weak D call: TRBD1 (6 bases). Germline CDR1 LNHDA, CDR2 SQIVND (reference sequence). The V end lost 3 bases, the J end lost 5 bases, and 11 bases lay between the germline ends. The CDR3 has 13 residues. Here the CDR3 reads CASSISRGHEQYF. The CDR3 DNA reads as TGTGCCAGTAGTATTTCCAGGGGCCACGAGCAGTACTTC. The full variable domain, rest sourced from reference TRBV19 and TRBJ2-7, is DGGITQSPKYLFRKEGQNVTLSCEQNLNHDAMYWYRQDPGQGLRLIYYSQIVNDFQKGDIAEGYSVSREKKESFPLTVTSAQKNPTAFYLCASSISRGHEQYFGPGTRLTVT.

CDR3 nucleotides: TGCGCCAGCAGGCCTTCCGGGACAGGGGTAACTGAAGCTTTCTTT. Translated, it gives CASRPSGTGVTEAFF. The chain recombines TRBV4-3 with TRBJ1-1; 10 positions match TRBD1. The ends lost 6 bases at V and 5 bases at J; junction bases unmatched: 9. Germline CDR1 reads LGHNA; CDR2 reads YSLEER. There are 15 residues in the CDR3.

The genes are TRBV20-1 and TRBJ2-1; TRBD2 might be the D (5 bases). The CDR3 extends over 10 amino acids. Trimming took off 7 bases at V and 8 bases at J, with 9 bases between the two ends. Germline V gene lookup returns CDR1 DFQATT and CDR2 SNEGSKA (reference sequence). This chain's CDR3 is CSVRGYEQFF. The CDR3 DNA is TGCAGTGTAAGAGGGTATGAGCAGTTCTTC.

J is TRBJ2-6 and V is TRBV5-1; possible D gene TRBD1, 6 bases. The germline gives CDR1 SGHRS, CDR2 YFSETQ. Trimming cost V 2 bases and J 1 base, with 10 bases left between them. CDR3 length equals 16 residues. CDR3 nucleotide sequence: TGCGCCAGCAGCTTACAGGGTCAGTCTGGGGCCAACGTCCTGACTTTC. Translated, it gives CASSLQGQSGANVLTF.

This rearrangement joins TRBV28 to TRBJ2-5; 12 bases map to TRBD2. The CDR3 is 14 amino acids. CDR1 MDHEN and CDR2 SYDVKM come from the germline V gene. V trimming: 8 bases; J trimming: 0 bases; junction bases outside the gene matches: 1. CDR3 loop: CASRTSGDQETQYF. The CDR3 coding sequence is TGTGCCAGCCGGACTAGCGGGGACCAAGAGACCCAGTACTTC.

The rearrangement links TRBV7-6 to TRBJ2-4, with 9 bases that match TRBD1. This CDR3 contains 15 residues. In germline, CDR1 is SGHVS, CDR2 FNYEAQ. After removal of 5 bases from V and 1 base from J, the junction contained 3 bases not matched to a gene. CDR3 region: CASSPDRGAKNIQYF. As DNA, the CDR3 is TGTGCCAGCAGCCCAGACAGGGGGGCCAAAAACATTCAGTACTTC.

V gene TRBV5-4 combines with J gene TRBJ1-2; tentative D call: TRBD1 (5 bases). The germline V gene encodes CDR1 SGHNT and CDR2 YYREEE (reference sequence). This CDR3 is 16 amino acids long. V was cut by 0 bases and J by 7 bases, with 19 bases left in between. The CDR3 spells CASSLAEGLMRFGYTF. The CDR3 DNA follows: TGTGCCAGCAGCTTGGCAGAGGGACTGATGAGATTTGGCTACACCTTC.

V is TRBV4-1 and J is TRBJ1-1, with D uncertain. The CDR3 is made up of 14 amino acids. With 2 bases removed from V and 4 bases from J, the gap between germline ends came to 11 bases. Germline V CDR1 and CDR2: MGHRA, YSYEKL. The CDR3 DNA reads TGCGCCAGCAGCCAATCGCCGCGATCCACTGAAGCTTTCTTT. It specifies CASSQSPRSTEAFF.

The chain links TRBV3-1 (or the pseudogene TRBV3-2) to TRBJ2-7, with TRBD1 as a possible D gene (6 bases). This CDR3 contains 11 residues. CDR1 is LGHDT, CDR2 YNNKEL, per germline (reference sequence). The V end lost 4 bases, the J end lost 12 bases, and 13 bases lay between the germline ends. The CDR3 protein is CASSRGQTAYF. The DNA of the CDR3 is TGTGCCAGCAGCCGCGGACAGACGGCGTACTTC.

This clone was detected only once. V is TRBV4-3 and J is TRBJ1-4; the match to TRBD1 covers 7 bases. Germline V gene lookup returns CDR1 LGHNA and CDR2 YSLEER. V lost 0 bases and J lost 7; bases outside the gene matches: 8. This CDR3 is built from 16 residues. CDR3: CASSQERQQGREKLFF. CDR3 nucleotides: TGCGCCAGCAGCCAAGAAAGGCAACAGGGGCGTGAAAAACTGTTTTTT.

The CDR3, as DNA: TGTGCCATCAGTGAGTCGATTACGGGGAAAGATACGCAGTATTTT. It is translated as CAISESITGKDTQYF. This chain connects TRBV10-3 to TRBJ2-3, with D maybe TRBD2 (5 bases). This CDR3 has 15 amino acids. The V gene's germline CDR1 is ENHRY and CDR2 SYGVKD. Trimming removed 0 bases from V and 5 bases from J, with 12 bases in between.

The count of this clone is one. This chain connects TRBV11-3 to TRBJ2-2, with D perhaps TRBD2 (6 bases). V lost 0 bases and J lost 1, with 9 bases in between. The CDR3 spans 16 residues. CDR1 SGHNT and CDR2 YENEEA come from the germline V gene. This CDR3 reads CASSLDTGENTGELFF. The CDR3 DNA reads as TGTGCCAGCAGCTTAGATACGGGAGAGAACACCGGGGAGCTGTTTTTT.

This rearrangement joins TRBV28 to TRBJ2-5, with 8 bases fitting TRBD2. CDR1 MDHEN and CDR2 SYDVKM come from the germline V gene. V was pared by 5 bases and J by 5 bases, with 7 bases of the junction left unmatched. The CDR3 runs to 14 residues. CDR3 coding DNA: TGTGCCAGCAGTGGGACTAGGGGTAGGGAGACCCAGTACTTC. Its translation is CASSGTRGRETQYF. The entire variable domain, with the rest obtained from reference TRBV28 and TRBJ2-5, is as follows: DVKVTQSSRYLVKRTGEKVFLECVQDMDHENMFWYRQDPGLGLRLIYFSYDVKMKEKGDIPEGYSVSREKKERFSLILESASTNQTSMYLCASSGTRGRETQYFGPGTRLLVL.